The source of this TCR beta chain is a study of T cells in tuberculosis. Notes on the study in general: A GMM-specific repertoire classifier reached 85% to 90% accuracy, AUROC under 0.95.

Adolescents were screened for latent TB by skin test and IGRA. On average around 100,000 T cells per donor were immunosequenced. Germline V gene sequence: CDR1 SGHTA, CDR2 FQGNSA. The trim removed 7 bases at V and 7 bases at J, leaving 12 bases unmatched. The CDR3 has 15 amino acids. Worth noting for this clone: Its specificity is not known.

Profiling relied on immunoSEQ multiplex PCR, and the TCRdb table lists in-frame clones only, not all of them. Of 28,000 or so clones in the sample, almost 90% were seen once. Material: PBMCs. The clonotype originates from a donor under 30 with latent tuberculosis or without tuberculosis infection. The rearrangement uses TRBV7-2 and TRBJ2-5; 10 nucleotides align to TRBD2. CDR3 region: CASTSSGGPGTTQYF. The CDR3 region has the DNA TGTGCCAGCACCTCTAGCGGGGGTCCCGGGACGACCCAGTACTTC.